This T cell receptor beta chain was recovered during a study of cytomegalovirus exposure and HLA in healthy donors. PCR employed 60 Vbeta and 13 Jbeta primers. Sequenced by immunoSEQ multiplex PCR; TCRdb stores in-frame clones only, minus some. This sample has nearly 200,000 clones, with about nine tenths found just once. Germline lookup yields CDR1 SGDLS and CDR2 YYNGEE. The CDR3 runs to 14 residues. V lost 0 bases to trimming and J lost 3 bases, with 10 bases between them. Material: PBMCs. The receptor was isolated from a man aged 30 to 45 in good health and CMV-seronegative. J is TRBJ2-7 and V is TRBV9, with D maybe TRBD1 (5 bases). The CDR3: CASSVGAGLYEQYF. In DNA, the CDR3 is TGTGCCAGCAGCGTAGGAGCAGGGCTCTACGAGCAGTACTTC.